This paragraph covers one T cell receptor beta chain sequence. This specimen belongs to a study of blood T cell repertoires in COVID-19. The overall study: The United States, Italy and Spain supplied acute and convalescent COVID-19 samples. Nucleic acid was either cDNA or gDNA, and it came from T cells, B-cell-depleted T cells, or PBMCs.

V lost 7 bases to trimming and J lost 0 bases, with 28 bases between them. The CDR3 has 19 residues. Per the germline V gene, CDR1 is LNHDA and CDR2 is SQIVND (reference sequence). In the study's own analysis: Estimates of nucleated cell counts were drawn from the amplification of reference gene primers. Clones were read by immunoSEQ multiplex PCR, and TCRdb kept only the in-frame ones, dropping some. Clone size and the V and J calls come from that table; the DNA yielded D and trimming. The table records about 59,000 clones, approximately 80% of them present only once. The rearrangement uses TRBV19 and TRBJ2-7; D gene ambiguous. This TCR was recovered from a man aged 55 to 69 with acute or convalescent COVID-19. Sequencing was performed on peripheral blood. CDR3 coding DNA: TGTGCCAGTACCCAAAAAACTACCATGCCGAACTCGATCTCCTACGAGCAGTACTTC. This codes for CASTQKTTMPNSISYEQYF.